The clone carrying this T cell receptor beta chain has just one count. Its antigen is not identified. V gave up 5 bases and J gave up 13 bases; unmatched junction bases: 6. The CDR3 has 11 amino acids. From germline, CDR1 is SEHNR and CDR2 FQNEAQ (reference sequence). This sample was taken from a study of graft-versus-host responses after intestinal transplantation. Study details: Tacrolimus and steroids were given for 3 to 4 years to all recipients after anti-thymocyte globulin induction.

Sequencing was performed with immunoSEQ multiplex PCR; in TCRdb, only in-frame clones are kept and a portion is missing. The data contain around 55,000 clones, 89% of them singletons. The clonotype was recovered from a human donor who was the organ donor for an intestinal transplant. This sample comprised unstimulated CD4+ T cells sorted from spleen or lymph node cells, obtained before transplant. The V gene is TRBV7-9, the J gene TRBJ2-3; TRBD1 aligns across 7 bases. CDR3 amino acids: CASSTDRVEYF. CDR3 nucleotides: TGTGCCAGCAGCACCGACAGGGTGGAGTATTTT.